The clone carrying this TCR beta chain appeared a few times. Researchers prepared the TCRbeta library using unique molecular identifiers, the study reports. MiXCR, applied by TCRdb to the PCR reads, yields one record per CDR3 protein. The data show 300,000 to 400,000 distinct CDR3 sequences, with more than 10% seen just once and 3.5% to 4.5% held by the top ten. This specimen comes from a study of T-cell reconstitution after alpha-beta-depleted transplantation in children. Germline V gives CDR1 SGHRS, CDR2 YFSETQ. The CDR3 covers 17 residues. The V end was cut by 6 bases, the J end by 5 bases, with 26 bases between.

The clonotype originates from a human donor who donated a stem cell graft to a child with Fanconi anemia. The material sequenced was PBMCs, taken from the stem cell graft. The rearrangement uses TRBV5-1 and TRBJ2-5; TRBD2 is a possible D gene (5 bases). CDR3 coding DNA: TGCGCCAGCACCCCCGTTAGGGCAGAGGGCTATCAGGAGACCCAGTACTTC. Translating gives CASTPVRAEGYQETQYF.